These 20 T cell receptor beta chains originate from one sample sequenced in a study of blood T cell repertoires in COVID-19. Repertoires were generated with immunoSEQ multiplex PCR, while TCRdb's copy carries only in-frame clones and drops some. The table shows over 130,000 clones, with roughly 86% occurring only once. Sequenced input: PBMCs or T cells enriched from blood (not recorded which). These receptors were taken from a woman aged 45-60 years with acute COVID-19.

This clone was recorded once. This sequence joins TRBV28 and TRBJ2-3; D perhaps matches TRBD2 (6 bases). Germline-derived CDR1 and CDR2 are MDHEN and SYDVKM. Trimming removed 8 bases at V and 3 bases at J, with 18 bases between. This CDR3 region has 15 residues. In DNA form, the CDR3 reads TGTGCCAGCGCCATAGGGGACTTAAGAACAGATACGCAGTATTTT. Protein product: CASAIGDLRTDTQYF. The full variable domain, in which reference TRBV28 and TRBJ2-3 provide the parts outside the CDR3, is DVKVTQSSRYLVKRTGEKVFLECVQDMDHENMFWYRQDPGLGLRLIYFSYDVKMKEKGDIPEGYSVSREKKERFSLILESASTNQTSMYLCASAIGDLRTDTQYFGPGTRLTVL.

Details on this clone: The limits of the CDR3 on the DNA are not certain, so only TCRdb's listed CDR3 is given. The chain combines TRBV6-5 with TRBJ1-4; TRBD1 is taken as the D call from the table, unchecked against the DNA. Germline assignment: CDR1 MNHEY and CDR2 SVGAGI. Including both end residues, the CDR3 is 14 amino acids long. The CDR3 region is CASILGADNEKLFF.

A note on this clone: One end of the junction is discordant with germline, which a read error may explain. The chain has TRBV10-3 and TRBJ2-2; 8 nucleotides match TRBD2. Germline V lookup: CDR1 ENHRY, CDR2 SYGVKD. The CDR3 length is 16 residues. CDR3 bases: TGTGCCATCAGGGAGTCTAGCGGGTCGAACACCGGGGAGCTGTTTTTT. It codes for CAIRESSGSNTGELFF.

This clone was found a few times. The J gene is TRBJ2-1, the V gene TRBV11-1; a possible D gene is TRBD2 (5 bases). V was shortened by 11 bases and J by 1 base, with 12 bases between the two germline ends. Germline CDR1 SGHAT, CDR2 FQDESV (reference sequence). The CDR3 totals 13 residues. CDR3 DNA: TGTGCCCTCGACTACCTGTCCTACAATGAGCAGTTCTTC. It yields the protein CALDYLSYNEQFF.

The J gene is TRBJ1-1, the V gene TRBV5-5; 8 nucleotides line up with TRBD1. J lost 5 bases, V lost 5 bases, and 8 bases had no gene match. CDR3 length: 14 amino acids. Germline assignment: CDR1 SGHKS and CDR2 YYEKEE (reference sequence). The DNA of the CDR3 is TGTGCCAGCAGTACCGACAGGGGAGGGACTGAAGCTTTCTTT. Residues: CASSTDRGGTEAFF.

V gene TRBV11-2 combines with J gene TRBJ2-4; D not resolved. The CDR3 loop spans 14 amino acids. CDR1 and CDR2 from the germline V gene are SGHAT and FQNNGV. V was trimmed by 2 bases and J by 0 bases, leaving 5 bases between them. In nucleotides, the CDR3 is TGTGCCAGCAGCTTATTCCTAGCCAAAAACATTCAGTACTTC. This gives the protein CASSLFLAKNIQYF.

This chain connects TRBV25-1 to TRBJ2-2, with TRBD2 as a possible D gene (5 bases). V lost 0 bases to trimming and J lost 6 bases, with 8 bases between them. The germline CDR1 and CDR2 sequences are MGHDK and SYGVNS. The CDR3 contains 14 residues. The CDR3 bases are TGTGCCAGCAGTGAATATACTAGTTCCGGGGAGCTGTTTTTT. Translating gives CASSEYTSSGELFF.

The V and J genes are TRBV10-1 and TRBJ2-1, with 10 nucleotides matching TRBD1. With V trimmed by 6 bases and J by 3 bases, 5 bases remained unmatched. Germline V gene data show CDR1 as WNHNN and CDR2 as SYGVQD (reference sequence). The CDR3 length is 15 residues. CDR3 region: CASSAGTGDYNEQFF. CDR3 sequence (DNA): TGCGCCAGCAGCGCCGGGACAGGGGACTACAATGAGCAGTTCTTC.

The V and J genes are TRBV5-4 and TRBJ2-1; D is ambiguous. The V end was cut by 2 bases, the J end by 5 bases, with 14 bases between. CDR3 length: 15 residues. Germline V CDR1 and CDR2: SGHNT, YYREEE (reference sequence). The CDR3 sequence: CASSLGGRFDNEQFF. The CDR3 nucleotides read TGTGCCAGCAGCTTAGGCGGAAGGTTTGACAATGAGCAGTTCTTC.

The V gene is TRBV4-1, the J gene TRBJ2-1, with 11 bases aligning to TRBD2. Germline V gene sequence: CDR1 MGHRA, CDR2 YSYEKL. The CDR3 sequence is 16 residues long. Germline trimming cut 1 base from V and 3 bases from J; bases unmatched to any gene: 2. Here the CDR3 reads CASSQGGLADYNEQFF. The CDR3 bases are TGCGCCAGCAGCCAAGGGGGACTAGCGGACTACAATGAGCAGTTCTTC.

The chain recombines TRBV12-3 or TRBV12-4 with TRBJ1-2; TRBD1 is a possible D gene (6 bases). V was clipped by 7 bases and J by 4 bases, with 13 bases between them. There are 13 residues in the CDR3. CDR3 sequence reads: CASNRAGPYGYTF. CDR3 nucleotide sequence: TGTGCCAGCAACAGGGCAGGCCCCTATGGCTACACCTTC.

The CDR3 spells CASSWGVGRVSYNEQFF. CDR3 coding DNA: TGTGCCAGCAGTTGGGGCGTCGGTAGGGTGTCCTACAATGAGCAGTTCTTC. This chain joins TRBV28 and TRBJ2-1, with TRBD1 as a possible D gene (5 bases). Between the trimmed V and J ends, which lost 4 bases and 1 base, there was a span of 17 bases. Germline values: CDR1 MDHEN, CDR2 SYDVKM. This CDR3 is 17 amino acids long.

The V gene is TRBV19, the J gene TRBJ2-3; 10 nucleotides agree with TRBD2. J gave up 6 bases and V 7 bases, and 16 bases lay outside the gene matches. Germline V gives CDR1 LNHDA, CDR2 SQIVND (reference sequence). CDR3 length: 17 amino acids. As DNA, the CDR3 is TGTGCCAGTACCTCCCAAAGCGGGCTAGCGGGAGAGGATACGCAGTATTTT. As protein: CASTSQSGLAGEDTQYF. Full variable domain (outside the CDR3, taken from reference TRBV19 and TRBJ2-3): DGGITQSPKYLFRKEGQNVTLSCEQNLNHDAMYWYRQDPGQGLRLIYYSQIVNDFQKGDIAEGYSVSREKKESFPLTVTSAQKNPTAFYLCASTSQSGLAGEDTQYFGPGTRLTVL.

The chain recombines TRBV9 with TRBJ2-3; 7 bases map to TRBD2. The germline gives CDR1 SGDLS, CDR2 YYNGEE. The CDR3 extends over 14 amino acids. V lost 3 bases to trimming and J lost 6 bases; unmatched junction nucleotides: 7. The CDR3 loop is CASSASGGGDTQYF. The DNA for the CDR3 is TGTGCCAGCAGCGCTAGCGGTGGAGGTGATACGCAGTATTTT.

This rearrangement joins TRBV29-1 to TRBJ2-7; D may be TRBD1 (5 bases). The CDR3 extends over 14 amino acids. The ends were cut back, 5 bases at V and 4 bases at J, with 18 bases in the middle. Germline CDR1 and CDR2: SQVTM and ANQGSEA. The CDR3 here is CSVMNWEQAYEQYF. In DNA form, the CDR3 reads TGCAGCGTTATGAACTGGGAACAGGCGTACGAGCAGTACTTC.

This rearrangement joins TRBV30 to TRBJ2-5; a possible D gene is TRBD1 (6 bases). V dropped 6 bases and J dropped 6 bases, with 26 bases sitting between them. The CDR3 totals 16 residues. Germline V lookup: CDR1 GTSNPN, CDR2 SVGIG (reference sequence). CDR3 region: CACGVGDGTPKQTQYF. In DNA, the CDR3 is TGTGCCTGCGGAGTAGGTGACGGGACACCTAAACAGACCCAGTACTTC.

J is TRBJ2-7 and V is TRBV5-1; TRBD2 matches at 7 bases. Germline CDR1 and CDR2: SGHRS and YFSETQ. V lost 4 bases and J lost 7; bases outside the gene matches: 17. The CDR3 runs 16 residues. CDR3 sequence reads: CASSPRGGLAVGEQYF. The CDR3 DNA is TGCGCCAGCAGCCCCCGGGGAGGGCTAGCGGTAGGGGAGCAGTACTTC. Variable domain in full (rest from reference TRBV5-1 and TRBJ2-7): KAGVTQTPRYLIKTRGQQVTLSCSPISGHRSVSWYQQTPGQGLQFLFEYFSETQRNKGNFPGRFSGRQFSNSRSEMNVSTLELGDSALYLCASSPRGGLAVGEQYFGPGTRLTVT.

This chain connects TRBV2 to TRBJ2-3; no clear D. CDR1 is SNHLY and CDR2 is FYNNEI in the germline V gene. There are 12 residues in the CDR3. Between the trimmed V and J ends, which lost 1 base and 5 bases, there was a span of 4 bases. Written as DNA, the CDR3 is TGTGCCAGCAGTGAAGGCGAAGATACGCAGTATTTT. It is translated as CASSEGEDTQYF.

With respect to this clone: One junction end disagrees with the germline gene, perhaps due to a read error. This chain uses TRBV29-1 with TRBJ2-6, with D unclear. Germline V gene sequence: CDR1 SQVTM, CDR2 ANQGSEA. The CDR3 loop spans 16 amino acids. The DNA of the CDR3 is TGCAGCGTTGTTGTAGCAGATGACTCTGGTGCCAACGTCCTGACTTTC. Protein product: CSVVVADDSGANVLTF.

The chain recombines TRBV27 with TRBJ2-2; 7 bases line up with TRBD2. The germline gives CDR1 MNHEY, CDR2 SMNVEV (reference sequence). The CDR3 is 18 residues long. Unmatched junction bases numbered 16, after V lost 3 bases and J lost 6 bases. CDR3 in DNA: TGTGCCAGCAGTTTTATGTTCGGTGCGGGAGAGAGATCCGGGGAGCTGTTTTTT. Amino acid sequence: CASSFMFGAGERSGELFF.